This T cell receptor beta chain was sequenced in a study of response to subunit inactivated influenza vaccine. Notes on the study in general: Every seasonal influenza vaccination brings in few new T cells, the authors suggested.

TCRdb ran MiXCR on the RT-PCR reads and lists one entry per CDR3 protein. The sample records some 180,000 distinct CDR3 sequences, around a tenth being singletons. The CDR3 consists of 15 residues. The germline gives CDR1 SGHVS, CDR2 FQNEAQ. V lost 2 bases and J lost 5; bases outside the gene matches: 4. In its sample, this clonotype was seen once. The antigen is not known. The J gene is TRBJ2-1, the V gene TRBV7-8, with 9 nucleotides matching TRBD2. The starting material was non-naive T cells sorted from PBMCs, obtained on the day of vaccination. The source is a man between 50 and 59 years old who received an inactivated influenza vaccine. For the CDR3, the DNA is TGTGCCAGCAGCTTAAAGCGACTAGCGGACAATGAGCAGTTCTTC. Translated: CASSLKRLADNEQFF.